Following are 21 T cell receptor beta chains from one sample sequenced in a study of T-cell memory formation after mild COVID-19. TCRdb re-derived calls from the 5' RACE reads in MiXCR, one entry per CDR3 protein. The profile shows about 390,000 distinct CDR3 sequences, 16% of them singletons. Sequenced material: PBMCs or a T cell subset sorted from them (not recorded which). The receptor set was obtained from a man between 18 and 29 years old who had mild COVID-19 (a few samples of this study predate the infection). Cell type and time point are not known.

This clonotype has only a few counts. CDR3 sequence reads: CASSRAFGDRVSGANVLTF. CDR3 nucleotides: TGCGCCAGCAGCCGGGCATTTGGGGACAGGGTATCTGGGGCCAACGTCCTGACTTTC. V is TRBV4-3 and J is TRBJ2-6; the match to TRBD1 covers 9 bases. Unmatched junction bases numbered 11, after V lost 4 bases and J lost 1 base. Germline loops: CDR1 LGHNA, CDR2 YSLEER. This CDR3 is built from 19 residues.

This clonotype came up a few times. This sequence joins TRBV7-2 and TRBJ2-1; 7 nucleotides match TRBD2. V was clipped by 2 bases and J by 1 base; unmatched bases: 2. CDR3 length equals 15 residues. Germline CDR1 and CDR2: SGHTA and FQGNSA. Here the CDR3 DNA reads TGTGCCAGCAGCTTAATGCGGGGGTCCTACAATGAGCAGTTCTTC. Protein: CASSLMRGSYNEQFF. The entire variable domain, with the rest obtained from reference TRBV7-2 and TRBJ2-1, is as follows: GAGVSQSPSNKVTEKGKDVELRCDPISGHTALYWYRQSLGQGLEFLIYFQGNSAPDKSGLPSDRFSAERTGGSVSTLTIQRTQQEDSAVYLCASSLMRGSYNEQFFGPGTRLTVL.

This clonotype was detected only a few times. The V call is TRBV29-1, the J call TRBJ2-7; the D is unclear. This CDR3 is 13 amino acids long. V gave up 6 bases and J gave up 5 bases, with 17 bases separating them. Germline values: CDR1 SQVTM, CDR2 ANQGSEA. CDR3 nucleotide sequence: TGCAGCGTCCGATCTCCGGGTAGGGACGAGCAGTACTTC. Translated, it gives CSVRSPGRDEQYF.

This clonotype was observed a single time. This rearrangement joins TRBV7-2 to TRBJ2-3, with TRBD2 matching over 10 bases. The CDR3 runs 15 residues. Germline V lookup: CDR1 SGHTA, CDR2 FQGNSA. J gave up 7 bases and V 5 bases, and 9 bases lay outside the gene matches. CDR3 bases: TGTGCCAGCAGCCAACAGCGGGGGGGCTCGTATACGCAGTATTTT. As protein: CASSQQRGGSYTQYF.

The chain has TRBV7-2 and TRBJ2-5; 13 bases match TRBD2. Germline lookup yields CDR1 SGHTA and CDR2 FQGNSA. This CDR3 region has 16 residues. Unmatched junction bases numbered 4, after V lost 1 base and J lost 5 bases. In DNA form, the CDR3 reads TGTGCCAGCAGCTTAGGACTAGCGGGGGGCTGGGAGACCCAGTACTTC. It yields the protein CASSLGLAGGWETQYF.

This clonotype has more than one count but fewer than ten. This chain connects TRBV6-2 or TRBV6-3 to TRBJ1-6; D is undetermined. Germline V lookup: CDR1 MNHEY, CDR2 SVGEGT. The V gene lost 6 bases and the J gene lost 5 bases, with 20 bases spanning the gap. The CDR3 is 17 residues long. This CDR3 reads CASRDVYLDLNNSPLHF. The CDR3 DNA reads TGTGCCAGCAGAGACGTATACTTGGACCTCAATAATTCACCCCTCCACTTT.

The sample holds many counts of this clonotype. In nucleotides, the CDR3 is TGTGCCAGCAGCACTTACAACACTGAAGCTTTCTTT. This gives the protein CASSTYNTEAFF. This sequence joins TRBV7-2 and TRBJ1-1; D not resolved. V gave up 5 bases and J gave up 2 bases, with 6 bases separating them. CDR1 is SGHTA and CDR2 is FQGNSA in the germline V gene. The CDR3 spans 12 residues.

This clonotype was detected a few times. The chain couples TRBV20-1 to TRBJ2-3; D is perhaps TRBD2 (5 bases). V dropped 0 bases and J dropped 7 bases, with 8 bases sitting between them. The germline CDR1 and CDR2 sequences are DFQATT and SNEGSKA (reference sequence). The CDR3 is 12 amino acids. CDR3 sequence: CSARDRGNTQYF. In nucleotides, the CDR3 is TGCAGTGCTAGAGATCGAGGGAATACGCAGTATTTT.

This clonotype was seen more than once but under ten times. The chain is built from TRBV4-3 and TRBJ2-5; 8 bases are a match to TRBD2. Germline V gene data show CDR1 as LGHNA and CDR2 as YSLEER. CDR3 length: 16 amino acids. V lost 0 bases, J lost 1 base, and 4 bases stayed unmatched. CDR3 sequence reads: CASSQDRGGTQETQYF. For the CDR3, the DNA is TGCGCCAGCAGCCAAGATCGGGGGGGGACCCAAGAGACCCAGTACTTC.

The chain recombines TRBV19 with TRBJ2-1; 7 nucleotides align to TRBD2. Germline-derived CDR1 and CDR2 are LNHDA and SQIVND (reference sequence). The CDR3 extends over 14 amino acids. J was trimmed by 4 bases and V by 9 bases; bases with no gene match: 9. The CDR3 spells CARTGTTRYNEQFF. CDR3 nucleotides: TGTGCCAGGACCGGGACTACCCGATACAATGAGCAGTTCTTC.

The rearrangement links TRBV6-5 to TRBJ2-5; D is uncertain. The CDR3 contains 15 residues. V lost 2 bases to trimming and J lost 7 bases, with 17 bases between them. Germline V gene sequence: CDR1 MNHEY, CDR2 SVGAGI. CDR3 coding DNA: TGTGCCAGCAGTTACGAGGCCAGGTCGTCCTCGACCCAGTACTTC. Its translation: CASSYEARSSSTQYF.

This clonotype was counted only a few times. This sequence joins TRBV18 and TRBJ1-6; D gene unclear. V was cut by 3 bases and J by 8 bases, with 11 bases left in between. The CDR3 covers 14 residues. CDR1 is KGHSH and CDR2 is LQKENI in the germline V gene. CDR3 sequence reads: CASSPHRTDSPLHF. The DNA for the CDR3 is TGTGCCAGCTCACCGCACCGGACCGATTCACCCCTCCACTTT.

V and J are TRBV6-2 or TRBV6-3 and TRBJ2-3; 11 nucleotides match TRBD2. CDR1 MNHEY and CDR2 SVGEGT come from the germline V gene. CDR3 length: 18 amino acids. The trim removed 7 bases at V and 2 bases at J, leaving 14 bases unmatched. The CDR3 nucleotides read TGTGCCAGCACCCCGACTAGCGGGGTCCTTCTCGACACAGATACGCAGTATTTT. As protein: CASTPTSGVLLDTDTQYF.

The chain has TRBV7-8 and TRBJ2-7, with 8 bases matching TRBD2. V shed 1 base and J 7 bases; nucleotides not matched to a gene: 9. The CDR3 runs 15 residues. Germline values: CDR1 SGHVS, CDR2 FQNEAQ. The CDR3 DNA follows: TGTGCCAGCAGCTTAGGCGGGGGGTCCCGTCGTGAGCAGTACTTC. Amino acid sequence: CASSLGGGSRREQYF.

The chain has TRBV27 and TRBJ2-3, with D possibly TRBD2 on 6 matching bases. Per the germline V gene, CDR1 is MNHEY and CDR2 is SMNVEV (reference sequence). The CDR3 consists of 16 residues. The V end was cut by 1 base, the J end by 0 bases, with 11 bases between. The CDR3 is CASSLFGGSSTDTQYF. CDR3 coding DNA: TGTGCCAGCAGTTTATTTGGGGGGTCTAGCACAGATACGCAGTATTTT.

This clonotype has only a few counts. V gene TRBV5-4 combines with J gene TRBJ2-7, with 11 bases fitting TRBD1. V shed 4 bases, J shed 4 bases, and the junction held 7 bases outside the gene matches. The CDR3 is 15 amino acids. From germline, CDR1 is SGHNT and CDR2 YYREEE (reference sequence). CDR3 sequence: CASSRTGQGVYEQYF. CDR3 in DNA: TGTGCCAGCAGCCGAACGGGACAGGGGGTTTACGAGCAGTACTTC.

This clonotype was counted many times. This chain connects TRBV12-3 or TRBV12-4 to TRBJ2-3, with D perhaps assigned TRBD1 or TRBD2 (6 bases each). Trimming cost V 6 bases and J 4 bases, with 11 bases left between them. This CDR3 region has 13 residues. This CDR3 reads CASRGRGPDTQYF. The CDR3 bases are TGTGCCAGCAGGGGTCGGGGGCCAGATACGCAGTATTTT.

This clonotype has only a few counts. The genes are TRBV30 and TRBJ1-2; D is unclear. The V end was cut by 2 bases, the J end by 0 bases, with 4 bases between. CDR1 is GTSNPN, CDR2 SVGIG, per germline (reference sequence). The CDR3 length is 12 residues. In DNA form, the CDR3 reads TGTGCCTGGAGTCCGTCTAACTATGGCTACACCTTC. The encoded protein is CAWSPSNYGYTF.

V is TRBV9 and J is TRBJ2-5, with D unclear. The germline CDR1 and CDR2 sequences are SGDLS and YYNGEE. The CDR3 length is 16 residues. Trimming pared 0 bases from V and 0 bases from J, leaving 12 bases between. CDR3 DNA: TGTGCCAGCAGCGTAGGTGCCCTCGGTGACCAAGAGACCCAGTACTTC. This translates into CASSVGALGDQETQYF.

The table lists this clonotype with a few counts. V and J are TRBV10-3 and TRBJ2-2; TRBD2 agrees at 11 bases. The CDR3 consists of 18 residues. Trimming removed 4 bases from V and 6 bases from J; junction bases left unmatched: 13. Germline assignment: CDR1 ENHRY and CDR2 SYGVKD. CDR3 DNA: TGTGCCATCAGTGGTAGCGGGGGGGCCGCGAGTCGGTCCGGGGAGCTGTTTTTT. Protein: CAISGSGGAASRSGELFF.

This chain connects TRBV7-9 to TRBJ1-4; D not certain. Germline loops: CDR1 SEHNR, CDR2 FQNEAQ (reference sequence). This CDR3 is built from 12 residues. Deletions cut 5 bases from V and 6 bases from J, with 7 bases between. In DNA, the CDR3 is TGTGCCAGCAGCCCGAGATATGAAAAACTGTTTTTT. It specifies CASSPRYEKLFF.